This TCR beta chain was obtained from a study of OX40 agonist ivuxolimab in advanced cancers. About the research overall: Having had anti-PD-1, anti-PD-L1 or anti-CTLA-4 therapy before was allowed, and under 50% had some.

V gave up 4 bases and J gave up 4 bases; unmatched junction bases: 8. The CDR3 has 15 residues. Germline assignment: CDR1 SGHTA and CDR2 FQGNSA. Whole-study results and caveats: Certain nonresponding patients likewise had low normalized T-cell clonal expansion.

With regard to this clone: The antigen is not known.

Samples of blood were obtained at baseline, on cycle 4 day 1, and on cycle 7 day 1. The protocol was immunoSEQ multiplex PCR, while the TCRdb copy is restricted to in-frame clones and leaves out a portion. The data contain around 34,000 clones, approximately 80% of them singletons. The V and J genes are TRBV7-2 and TRBJ2-3; 7 bases fit TRBD1. This specimen consisted of CD4+ or CD8+ T cells sorted from blood, obtained in a trial of the OX40 agonist ivuxolimab. The TCR sequence derives from an adult with an advanced solid tumor such as melanoma, head and neck, liver or kidney cancer. In nucleotides, the CDR3 is TGTGCCAGCAGCTCCAGACAGGGATGGGCAGATACGCAGTATTTT. This codes for CASSSRQGWADTQYF.